The 5 T cell receptor beta chains given below trace back to one sample, sequenced in a study of blood T cell repertoires in COVID-19. The repertoire was sequenced with immunoSEQ multiplex PCR; TCRdb's copy has only in-frame clones and lacks some. This table holds 84,000 or so clones, roughly 78% found once. Sequencing was carried out using peripheral blood. The receptors here all came from a woman aged 80 or older with acute or convalescent COVID-19.

The chain links TRBV2 to TRBJ2-2; 11 bases align to TRBD1. With 6 bases clipped from V and 7 bases from J, the junction kept 4 bases outside the gene matches. The CDR3 loop spans 14 amino acids. Germline CDR1 and CDR2: SNHLY and FYNNEI. DNA of the CDR3: TGTGCCAGCAGCGGGACAGGGGGAGTCGGGGAGCTGTTTTTT. This sequence encodes CASSGTGGVGELFF. The full variable domain, rest sourced from reference TRBV2 and TRBJ2-2, is EPEVTQTPSHQVTQMGQEVILRCVPISNHLYFYWYRQILGQKVEFLVSFYNNEISEKSEIFDDQFSVERPDGSNFTLKIRSTKLEDSAMYFCASSGTGGVGELFFGEGSRLTVL.

The chain uses TRBV24-1 and TRBJ1-4; 9 positions agree with TRBD1. Looked up from germline, CDR1 is KGHDR and CDR2 is SFDVKD. The ends lost 3 bases at V and 8 bases at J; junction bases unmatched: 6. The CDR3 has 15 residues. DNA for the CDR3: TGTGCCACCAGTGATATACAGGGGGCGAGGGAAAAACTGTTTTTT. Its protein product is CATSDIQGAREKLFF.

The chain carries TRBV7-9 and TRBJ2-3; 7 bases agree with TRBD2. The length of the CDR3 is 14 residues. J gave up 1 base and V 7 bases, and 5 bases lay outside the gene matches. Germline CDR1 reads SEHNR; CDR2 reads FQNEAQ (reference sequence). CDR3 nucleotide sequence: TGTGCCAGCACCCCGGGGGGAGGCACAGATACGCAGTATTTT. Its translation is CASTPGGGTDTQYF.

As for this clone: Other nucleotide sequences in the sample specify the same CDR3. The CDR3 coding sequence is TGTGCCAGCTCACCTGGAGGGTACAATGAGCAGTTCTTC. Protein product: CASSPGGYNEQFF. The gene calls are TRBV18 and TRBJ2-1, with D possibly TRBD2 on 6 matching bases. The CDR3 extends over 13 amino acids. Between the trimmed V and J ends, which lost 3 bases and 4 bases, there was a span of 7 bases. CDR1 is KGHSH, CDR2 LQKENI, per germline.

V and J are TRBV2 and TRBJ1-1, with a weak D call TRBD1 (5 bases). Germline V gives CDR1 SNHLY, CDR2 FYNNEI. This CDR3 has 16 amino acids. Trimming took off 10 bases at V and 4 bases at J, with 25 bases between the two ends. The CDR3 DNA is TGTGCCATCAACGGGAGGGGAAGAGGATGGGGCACTGAAGCTTTCTTT. It translates to CAINGRGRGWGTEAFF.